This TCR beta chain appears in the sequencing data of a study of blood T cells in healthy people across ages. A few counts support this clonotype. A second PCR of 7 to 11 cycles used a sample-barcoded 5' primer and a J-beta primer mix. TCRdb processed the 5' RACE reads anew with MiXCR; each CDR3 protein has one entry. The table lists 1 million or so distinct CDR3 sequences, less than 25% of them singletons. The germline V gene encodes CDR1 SQVTM and CDR2 ANQGSEA. The CDR3 loop spans 13 amino acids. V shed 4 bases, J shed 4 bases, and the junction held 3 bases outside the gene matches. These sequences were also reported in another study, on T cells of mothers and their children.

This receptor was taken from a girl aged 2-10 years in good health. The chain couples TRBV29-1 to TRBJ2-2, with 7 bases aligning to TRBD1. The sequencing input was blood. The CDR3, as DNA: TGCAGCGTTGTTGAGGGGGCCACCGGGGAGCTGTTTTTT. Its translation: CSVVEGATGELFF.